This TCR beta chain was captured in a study of blood T cells in healthy people across ages (dated by TCRdb to 2013 to 2016). For the study in its entirety: In model experiments, template switching captured about one uniquely barcoded TCR beta cDNA molecule for every two T cells. To track age-related changes in TCR beta repertoire diversity, the study relied on deep sequencing normalized with unique cDNA molecular identifiers. Four age groups were formed from the donors: young (average approximately 16 years), middle-aged (approximately 41), aged (around 62) and long-lived (around 82). To avoid experimental bias, donors of different ages were randomly spread across the sequencing lanes. For two donors (one aged 18 to 30 and one aged 80 or older), the study analyzed two additional independent replicas of 1 million unique cDNA reads from the same blood draw.

Donors were 35 to 40 systemically healthy Caucasian individuals from Russia aged roughly 6 to 90 years. Each donor gave approximately 9.3 milliliters of peripheral blood, collected into EDTA-treated Vacutainer tubes. Ficoll-Paque density-gradient centrifugation was used to isolate PBMCs, with at least 7 million per sample. Total RNA, at least 6 micrograms per sample, was extracted from PBMCs with Trizol reagent. Naive CD45RAhigh/CD27high T cell percentages were measured by flow cytometry on a PBMC aliquot from every donor. The library was prepared using 5' RACE. The run used an Illumina HiSeq 2500. A second about 7 to 12 cycle PCR used a sample-barcoded 5' primer and a J-beta primer mix. A template-switch 5' adaptor carrying 12 random nucleotides introduced a unique molecular identifier onto each TCR beta cDNA molecule. At least 2.5 million CDR3-containing paired-end reads were obtained from each sample. First-strand cDNA was synthesized from all RNA with the Mint cDNA synthesis kit, primed by a TRBC-specific oligonucleotide. After uracil-DNA glycosylase treatment, a first 18-cycle PCR used universal primers M1SS and BC2_uni_R on all cDNA. Per the original workflow: Normalization of each sample was performed by random selection of 1 million high-quality reads, each carrying a distinct molecular identifier. Reads with shared molecular identifiers were discarded instead of being binned into consensus sequences. MiTCR, run with a Q25 quality threshold and the strictest error-elimination algorithm, handled CDR3 identification, clonotype clustering and error correction. A nonparametric unseen species model with Euler transformation was used to estimate lower-bound total TCR beta diversity. Clones were called with MiXCR by TCRdb after fastp trimmed the public reads at Q25, and only in-frame beta chains were retained. Duplicate CDR3 protein sequences are folded into a single record with the most common DNA and genes. TCRdb, not the original authors, processed these V and J calls. This sample has fewer than 800,000 distinct CDR3 sequences in its table, and about 30% of those were observed once. Approximately 15% of the sample is taken by the ten largest.

Study-level results and caveats: Because donor CMV infection status was unknown, age-related changes in expanded clonotypes were potentially confounded. Compared with the aged group, more naive CD4+ T cells, fewer expanded clones and increased TCR diversity were shown by the long-lived group, suggesting age selection. Bulk unsorted PBMC profiling prevented conclusive comparison of naive and antigen-experienced compartments. There was a strong correlation between observed TCR beta diversity and the percentage of naive T cells measured by flow cytometry. Observed TCR beta diversity per million T cells fell roughly linearly with age, and a significant reduction was already apparent by age around 36. Estimates of total diversity based on one million sequenced T cells were regarded as lower bounds and as underestimates.

Including cysteine and phenylalanine, the CDR3 has 14 amino acids. Only the CDR3 portion is preserved as DNA: 42 bases, with reading frame beginning at the first base. The trim is 3 bases for V and 5 bases for J, with a gap of 11 bases between the germline ends. Concerning this clonotype itself: Its antigen remains unidentified. Per-base quality was not reported, and no clone a single base away is much larger than it.

The sample comprised blood. Here the chain combines TRBV12-3 or TRBV12-4 and TRBJ1-5; the D gene remains uncertain. The TCR comes from an elderly woman in good health. Donor details come from another sample of the same person, matched by shared clones. The CDR3 region has the sequence CASSFNGLHQPQHF. The sequence in DNA is TGTGCCAGCAGTTTTAACGGCCTCCATCAGCCCCAGCATTTT.